The T cell receptor beta chain described here comes from a study of control samples from healthy donors and cancer patients. V dropped 2 bases and J dropped 6 bases, with 11 bases sitting between them. Looked up from germline, CDR1 is MNHEY and CDR2 is SVGAGI. The CDR3 is 15 residues long. This clone was counted only a few times. Generated by immunoSEQ multiplex PCR, the TCRdb table keeps only in-frame clones and is missing some. Among about 160,000 clones, approximately 90% were seen once, and the ten largest hold 12%. The V and J genes are TRBV6-5 and TRBJ1-6; no definite D call. This sequence was found in a man aged 25 to 40 in good health. The sample comprised blood. The CDR3 region has the DNA TGTGCCAGCAGTTACATAGAGGGAAGTAATTCACCCCTCCACTTT. Protein sequence: CASSYIEGSNSPLHF.